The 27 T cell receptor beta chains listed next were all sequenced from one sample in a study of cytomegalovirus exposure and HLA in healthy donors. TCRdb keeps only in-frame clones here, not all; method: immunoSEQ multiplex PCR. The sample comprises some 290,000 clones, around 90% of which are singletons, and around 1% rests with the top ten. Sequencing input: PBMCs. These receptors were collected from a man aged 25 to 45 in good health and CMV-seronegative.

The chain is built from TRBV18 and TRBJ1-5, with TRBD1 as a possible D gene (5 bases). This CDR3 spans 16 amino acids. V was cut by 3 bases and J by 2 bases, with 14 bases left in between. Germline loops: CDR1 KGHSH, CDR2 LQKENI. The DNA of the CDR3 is TGTGCCAGCTCACCCGCGGGGGATGTTGGCAATCAGCCCCAGCATTTT. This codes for CASSPAGDVGNQPQHF. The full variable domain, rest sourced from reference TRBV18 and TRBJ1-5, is NAGVMQNPRHLVRRRGQEARLRCSPMKGHSHVYWYRQLPEEGLKFMVYLQKENIIDESGMPKERFSAEFPKEGPSILRIQQVVRGDSAAYFCASSPAGDVGNQPQHFGDGTRLSIL.

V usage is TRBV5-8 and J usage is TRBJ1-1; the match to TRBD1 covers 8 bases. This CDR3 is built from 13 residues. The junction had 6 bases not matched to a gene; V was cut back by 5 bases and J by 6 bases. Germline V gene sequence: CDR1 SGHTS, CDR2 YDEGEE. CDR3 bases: TGTGCCAGCAGGCCGACAGGGGCCCCTGAAGCTTTCTTT. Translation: CASRPTGAPEAFF.

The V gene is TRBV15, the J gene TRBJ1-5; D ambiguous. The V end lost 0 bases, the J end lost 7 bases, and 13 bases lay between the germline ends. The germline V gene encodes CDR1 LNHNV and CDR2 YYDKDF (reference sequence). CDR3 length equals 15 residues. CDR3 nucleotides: TGTGCCACCAGCAGAGATGGAGGGTACGGACAGCCCCAGCATTTT. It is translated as CATSRDGGYGQPQHF.

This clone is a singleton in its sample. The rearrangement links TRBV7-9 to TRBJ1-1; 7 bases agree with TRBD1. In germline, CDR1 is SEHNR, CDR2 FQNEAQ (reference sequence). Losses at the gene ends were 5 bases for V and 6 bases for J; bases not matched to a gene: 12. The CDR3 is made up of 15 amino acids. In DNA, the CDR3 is TGTGCCAGCAGCGCGCGGACAGGTCAGCTCCCTGAAGCTTTCTTT. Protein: CASSARTGQLPEAFF.

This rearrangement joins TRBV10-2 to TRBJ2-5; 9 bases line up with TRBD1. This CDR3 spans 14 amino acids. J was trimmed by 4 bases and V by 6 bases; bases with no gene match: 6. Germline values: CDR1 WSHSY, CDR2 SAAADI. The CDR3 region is CASREDRGTETQYF. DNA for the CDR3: TGCGCCAGCAGGGAAGACAGGGGGACAGAGACCCAGTACTTC.

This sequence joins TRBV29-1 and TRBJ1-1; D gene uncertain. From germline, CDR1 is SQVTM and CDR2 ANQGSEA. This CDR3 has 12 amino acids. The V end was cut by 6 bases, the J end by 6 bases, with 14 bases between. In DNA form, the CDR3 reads TGCAGCGTGCGGAGGTATGGATCTGAAGCTTTCTTT. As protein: CSVRRYGSEAFF.

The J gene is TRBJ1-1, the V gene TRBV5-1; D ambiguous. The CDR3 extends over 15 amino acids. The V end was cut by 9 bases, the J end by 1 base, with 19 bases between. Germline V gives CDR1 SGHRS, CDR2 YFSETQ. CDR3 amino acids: CATMITPGGNTEAFF. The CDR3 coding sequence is TGCGCCACTATGATAACACCCGGCGGGAACACTGAAGCTTTCTTT.

The CDR3 DNA reads as TGTGCCAGCAGCGTAGTTGGGGTCGGGGCTGAAGCTTTCTTT. Translation gives CASSVVGVGAEAFF. This sequence joins TRBV9 and TRBJ1-1, with unresolved D. Trimming shortened V by 0 bases and J by 6 bases, and 12 bases separated the two germline ends. Per the germline V gene, CDR1 is SGDLS and CDR2 is YYNGEE. The CDR3 runs to 14 residues.

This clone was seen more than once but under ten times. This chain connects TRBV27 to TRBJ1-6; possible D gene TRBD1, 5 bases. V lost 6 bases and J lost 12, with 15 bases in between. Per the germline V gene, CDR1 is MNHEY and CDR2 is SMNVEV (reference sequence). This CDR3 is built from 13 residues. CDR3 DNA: TGTGCCAGCAGCCAGACTGGGGCAGGACCCCTCCACTTT. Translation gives CASSQTGAGPLHF.

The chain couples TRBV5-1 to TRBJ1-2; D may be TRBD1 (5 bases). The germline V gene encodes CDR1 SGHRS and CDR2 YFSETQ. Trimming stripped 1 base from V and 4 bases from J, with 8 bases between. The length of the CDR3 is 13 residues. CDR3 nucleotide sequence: TGCGCCAGCAGCTTGAGTCAGGGCTATGGCTACACCTTC. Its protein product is CASSLSQGYGYTF.

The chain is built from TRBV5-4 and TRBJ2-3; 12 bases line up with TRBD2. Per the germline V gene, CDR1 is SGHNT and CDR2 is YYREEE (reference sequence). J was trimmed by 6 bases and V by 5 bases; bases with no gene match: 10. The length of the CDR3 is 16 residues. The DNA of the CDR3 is TGTGCCAGCAGTGTCCGACTAGCGGGGGCTCGGGATACGCAGTATTTT. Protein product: CASSVRLAGARDTQYF.

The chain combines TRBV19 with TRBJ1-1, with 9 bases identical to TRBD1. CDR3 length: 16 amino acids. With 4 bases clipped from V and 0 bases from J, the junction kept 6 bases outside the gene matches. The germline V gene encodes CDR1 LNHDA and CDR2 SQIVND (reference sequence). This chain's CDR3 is CASSRTGDLLNTEAFF. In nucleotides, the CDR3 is TGTGCCAGTAGTAGGACAGGGGACTTACTGAACACTGAAGCTTTCTTT.

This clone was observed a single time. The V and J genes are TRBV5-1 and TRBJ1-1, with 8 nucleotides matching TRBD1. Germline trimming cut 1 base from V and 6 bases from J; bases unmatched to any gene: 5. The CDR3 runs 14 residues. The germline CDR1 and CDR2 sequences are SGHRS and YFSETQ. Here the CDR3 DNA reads TGCGCCAGCAGCTTGCGAGCAGGGGGCTCTGAAGCTTTCTTT. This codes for CASSLRAGGSEAFF. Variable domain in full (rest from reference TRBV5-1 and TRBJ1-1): KAGVTQTPRYLIKTRGQQVTLSCSPISGHRSVSWYQQTPGQGLQFLFEYFSETQRNKGNFPGRFSGRQFSNSRSEMNVSTLELGDSALYLCASSLRAGGSEAFFGQGTRLTVV.

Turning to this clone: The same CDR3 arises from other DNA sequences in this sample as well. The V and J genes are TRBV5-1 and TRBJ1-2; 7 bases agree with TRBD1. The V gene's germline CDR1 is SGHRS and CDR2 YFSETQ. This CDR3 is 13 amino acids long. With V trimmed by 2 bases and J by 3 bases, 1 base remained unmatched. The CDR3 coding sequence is TGCGCCAGCAGCTTCACAGGGGACTATGGCTACACCTTC. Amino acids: CASSFTGDYGYTF.

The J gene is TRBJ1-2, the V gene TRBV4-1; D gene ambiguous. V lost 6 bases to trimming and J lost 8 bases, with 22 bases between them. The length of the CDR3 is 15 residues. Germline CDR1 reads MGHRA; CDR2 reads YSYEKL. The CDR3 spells CASRDSGQSSNGYTF. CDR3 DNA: TGCGCCAGCAGAGACTCGGGTCAGTCATCCAACGGCTACACCTTC.

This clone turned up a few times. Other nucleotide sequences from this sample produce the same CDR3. The CDR3 DNA reads as TGTGCCAGCAGTGAGGGGGGAACAGATACGCAGTATTTT. It encodes CASSEGGTDTQYF. The chain couples TRBV6-4 to TRBJ2-3, with D possibly TRBD2 on 6 matching bases. Looked up from germline, CDR1 is MRHNA and CDR2 is SNTAGT. CDR3 size: 13 residues. V was cut by 3 bases and J by 3 bases, with 7 bases left in between.

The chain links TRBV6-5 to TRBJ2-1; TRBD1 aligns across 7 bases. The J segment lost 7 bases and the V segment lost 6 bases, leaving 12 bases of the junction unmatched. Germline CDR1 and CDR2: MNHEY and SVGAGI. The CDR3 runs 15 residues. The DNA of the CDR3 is TGTGCCAGCAGCTCGGGATCAGGGGGTGAAAATGAGCAGTTCTTC. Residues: CASSSGSGGENEQFF.

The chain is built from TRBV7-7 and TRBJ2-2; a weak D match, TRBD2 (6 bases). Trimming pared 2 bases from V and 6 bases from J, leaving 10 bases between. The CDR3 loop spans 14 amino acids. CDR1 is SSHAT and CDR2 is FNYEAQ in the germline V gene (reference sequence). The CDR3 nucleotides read TGTGCCAGCAGCTTAAGAACGGGGGCCGGGGAGCTGTTTTTT. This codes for CASSLRTGAGELFF.

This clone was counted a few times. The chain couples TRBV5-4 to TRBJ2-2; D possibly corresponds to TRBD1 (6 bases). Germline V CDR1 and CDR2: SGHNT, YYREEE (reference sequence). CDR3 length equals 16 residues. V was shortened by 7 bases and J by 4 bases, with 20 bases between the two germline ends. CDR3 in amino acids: CASQQGTPVSTGELFF. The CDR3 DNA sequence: TGTGCCAGCCAGCAGGGGACACCGGTGAGCACCGGGGAGCTGTTTTTT. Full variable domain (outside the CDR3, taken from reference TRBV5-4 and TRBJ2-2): ETGVTQSPTHLIKTRGQQVTLRCSSQSGHNTVSWYQQALGQGPQFIFQYYREEENGRGNFPPRFSGLQFPNYSSELNVNALELDDSALYLCASQQGTPVSTGELFFGEGSRLTVL.

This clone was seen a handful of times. CDR3 amino acids: CASSITGTAHTEAFF. The CDR3 DNA follows: TGTGCCAGTAGTATCACCGGGACAGCTCACACTGAAGCTTTCTTT. The V and J genes are TRBV19 and TRBJ1-1, with 7 bases identical to TRBD1. This CDR3 is 15 amino acids long. CDR1 LNHDA and CDR2 SQIVND come from the germline V gene (reference sequence). V was pared by 3 bases and J by 3 bases, with 7 bases of the junction left unmatched.

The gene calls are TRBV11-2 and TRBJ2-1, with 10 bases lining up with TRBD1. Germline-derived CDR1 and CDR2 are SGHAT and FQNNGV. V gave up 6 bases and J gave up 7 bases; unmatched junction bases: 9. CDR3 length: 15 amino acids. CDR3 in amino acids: CASSQDRGHGNEQFF. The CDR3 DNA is TGTGCCAGCAGTCAAGACAGGGGGCATGGGAATGAGCAGTTCTTC.

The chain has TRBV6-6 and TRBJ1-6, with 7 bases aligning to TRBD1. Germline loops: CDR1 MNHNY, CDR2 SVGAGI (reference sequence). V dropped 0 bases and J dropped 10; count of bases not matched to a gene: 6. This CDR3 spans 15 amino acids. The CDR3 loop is CASSYSTRGNSPLHF. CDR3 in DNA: TGTGCCAGCAGTTACTCGACCAGGGGGAACTCACCCCTCCACTTT.

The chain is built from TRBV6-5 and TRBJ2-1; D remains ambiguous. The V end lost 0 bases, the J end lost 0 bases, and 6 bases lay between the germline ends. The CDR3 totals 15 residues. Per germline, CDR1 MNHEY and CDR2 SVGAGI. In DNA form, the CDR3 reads TGTGCCAGCAGTTACTCGGGCAACTCCTACAATGAGCAGTTCTTC. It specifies CASSYSGNSYNEQFF.

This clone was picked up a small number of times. The CDR3 DNA is TGCGCCAGCAGCACACAGGGGGCGCCGTGGGAGCAGTACTTC. It encodes CASSTQGAPWEQYF. The rearrangement joins TRBV5-1 to TRBJ2-7; 9 bases map to TRBD1. J was trimmed by 7 bases and V by 4 bases; bases with no gene match: 9. In germline, CDR1 is SGHRS, CDR2 YFSETQ. The CDR3 is 14 residues long.

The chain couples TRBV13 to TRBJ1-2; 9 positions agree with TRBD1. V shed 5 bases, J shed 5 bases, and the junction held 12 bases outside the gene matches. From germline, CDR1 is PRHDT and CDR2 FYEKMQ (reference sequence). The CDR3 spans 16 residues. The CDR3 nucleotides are TGTGCCAGCAGCCTCTCCGGGACAGGGACTCGGTATGGCTACACCTTC. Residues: CASSLSGTGTRYGYTF.

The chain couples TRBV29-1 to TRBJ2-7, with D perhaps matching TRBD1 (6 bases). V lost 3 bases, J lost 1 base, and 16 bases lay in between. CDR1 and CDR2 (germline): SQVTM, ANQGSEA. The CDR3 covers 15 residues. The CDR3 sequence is CSVELEPGVSYEQYF. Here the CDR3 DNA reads TGCAGCGTTGAGTTGGAGCCAGGGGTTTCCTACGAGCAGTACTTC.

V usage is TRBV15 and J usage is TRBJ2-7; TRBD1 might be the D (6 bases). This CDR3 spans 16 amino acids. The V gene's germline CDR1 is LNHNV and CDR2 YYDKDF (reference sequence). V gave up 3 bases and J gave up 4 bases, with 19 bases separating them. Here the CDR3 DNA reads TGTGCCACCAGCAGGGATACAGGGAAAAACTTATACGAGCAGTACTTC. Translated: CATSRDTGKNLYEQYF.